This TCR beta chain was sequenced during a study of shared clonotypes between healthy human individuals. About this clone: Its cognate antigen is unknown.

Assay: immunoSEQ multiplex PCR; the TCRdb copy retains only in-frame clones and omits some. Of under 1,100,000 clones in the sample, roughly 80% were seen once. Study-wide findings and caveats: Estimated richness was generally greater in naive than memory subsets.

J lost 2 bases, V lost 6 bases, and 6 bases had no gene match. CDR1 WNHNN and CDR2 SYGVQD come from the germline V gene (reference sequence). CDR3 length: 14 amino acids. The chain uses TRBV10-1 and TRBJ2-7; 8 bases match TRBD2. The sample consisted of memory CD4+ T cells sorted from blood. The subset was: CD45RA-negative fraction. This receptor was obtained from a young man in good health. CDR3 nucleotide sequence: TGCGCCAGCAGCGGGGGGGAGAGGACCTACGAGCAGTACTTC. Translation: CASSGGERTYEQYF.